This T cell receptor beta chain appears in the sequencing data of a study of early T cells in non-severe SARS-CoV-2 infection. This clonotype has a count of ten or more. One entry per CDR3 protein, called by TCRdb with MiXCR from the 5' RACE reads. The sample includes tens of thousands of distinct CDR3 sequences, around 6.1% of them seen just once. The CDR3 covers 12 residues. Germline loops: CDR1 KGHSH, CDR2 LQKENI. Trimming left V 6 bases short and J 1 base short, with 6 bases between. Sequencing used whole blood, obtained at baseline. The origin of this receptor is an adult who was a healthcare worker with PCR-confirmed SARS-CoV-2 infection or an uninfected control (not recorded which). This chain joins TRBV18 and TRBJ1-1; no reliable D call. The CDR3 loop reads CASSYGNTEAFF. CDR3 coding DNA: TGTGCCAGCTCGTATGGGAACACTGAAGCTTTCTTT.